This T cell receptor beta chain was retrieved from a study of T cells after yellow fever vaccination. Via MiXCR, TCRdb re-called the 5' RACE reads, giving one row per CDR3 protein. This sample has 250,000 to 400,000 distinct CDR3 sequences; approximately 4% occur once, and the top ten carry just under 25%. Germline V gene sequence: CDR1 SGDLS, CDR2 YYNGEE. V was shortened by 3 bases and J by 3 bases, with 12 bases between the two germline ends. The CDR3 is 14 amino acids. Findings and limits, study-wide: Abundant clonotypes from the bulk population could contaminate FACS-sorted repertoires.

Turning to this clonotype: What it binds is unknown.

This sample comprised PBMCs, obtained 5 days after the yellow fever booster vaccination. The chain joins TRBV9 to TRBJ1-1, with a possible D match to TRBD1 (5 bases). This receptor was obtained from a young man who received the YFV17D yellow fever vaccine. The CDR3, as DNA: TGTGCCAGCAGCGAGGGACCTAACTACACTGAAGCTTTCTTT. Protein: CASSEGPNYTEAFF.